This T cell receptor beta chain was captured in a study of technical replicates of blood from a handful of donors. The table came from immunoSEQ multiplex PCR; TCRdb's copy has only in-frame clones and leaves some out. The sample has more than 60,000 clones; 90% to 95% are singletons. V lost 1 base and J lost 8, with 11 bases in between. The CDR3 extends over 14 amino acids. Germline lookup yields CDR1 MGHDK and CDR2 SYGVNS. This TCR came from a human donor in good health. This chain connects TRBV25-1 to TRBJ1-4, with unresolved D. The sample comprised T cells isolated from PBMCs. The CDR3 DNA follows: TGTGCCAGCAGTGAATTAGCAGCCCCAGAAAAACTGTTTTTT. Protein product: CASSELAAPEKLFF.